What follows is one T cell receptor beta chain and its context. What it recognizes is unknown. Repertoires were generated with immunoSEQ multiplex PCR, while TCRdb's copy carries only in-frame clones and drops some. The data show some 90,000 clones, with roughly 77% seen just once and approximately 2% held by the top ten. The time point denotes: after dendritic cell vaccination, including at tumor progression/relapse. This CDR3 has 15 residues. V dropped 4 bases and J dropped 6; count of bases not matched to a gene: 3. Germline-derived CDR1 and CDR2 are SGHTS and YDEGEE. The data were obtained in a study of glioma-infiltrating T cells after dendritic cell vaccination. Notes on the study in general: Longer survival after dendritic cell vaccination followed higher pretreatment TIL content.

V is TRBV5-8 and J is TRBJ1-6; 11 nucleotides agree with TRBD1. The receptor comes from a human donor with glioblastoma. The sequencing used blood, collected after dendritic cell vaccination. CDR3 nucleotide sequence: TGTGCCAGCAGCACCGGGACAGGGGGTAATTCACCCCTCCACTTT. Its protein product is CASSTGTGGNSPLHF.